These 7 T cell receptor beta chains were sequenced from one sample in a study of blood T cells in healthy people across ages. A second PCR of 7 to 11 cycles used a sample-barcoded 5' primer and a J-beta primer mix. Via MiXCR, TCRdb re-called the 5' RACE reads, giving one row per CDR3 protein. The sample has hundreds of thousands of distinct CDR3 sequences; around three fifths are singletons. Material: blood. The receptors shown here come from a man aged 40-49 years in good health.

The chain uses TRBV2 and TRBJ2-7, with 7 bases identical to TRBD2. The J call may be in error: the DNA end matches TRBJ2-5 better. Germline CDR1 reads SNHLY; CDR2 reads FYNNEI. There are 13 residues in the CDR3. CDR3: CASRRGDRETQYF. CDR3 nucleotide sequence: TGTGCCAGCCGCCGGGGGGATAGAGAGACCCAGTACTTC.

This sequence joins TRBV6-6 and TRBJ2-3; the match to TRBD2 covers 7 bases. This CDR3 is built from 15 residues. Germline assignment: CDR1 MNHNY and CDR2 SVGAGI (reference sequence). V trimming: 2 bases; J trimming: 5 bases; junction bases outside the gene matches: 7. This CDR3 reads CASSYVAGEGDTQYF. CDR3 DNA: TGTGCCAGCAGTTACGTCGCGGGAGAGGGAGATACGCAGTATTTT.

This clonotype was seen only once. The genes are TRBV4-2 and TRBJ2-3; D uncertain. CDR1 LGHNA and CDR2 YNFKEQ come from the germline V gene. CDR3 length: 14 amino acids. V lost 1 base to trimming and J lost 4 bases, with 9 bases between them. The CDR3 region has the DNA TGTGCCAGCAGCCAAGGAGACACCGCAGATACGCAGTATTTT. It is translated as CASSQGDTADTQYF.

This clonotype has a handful of counts. The chain uses TRBV27 and TRBJ2-1, with 9 bases fitting TRBD2. Looked up from germline, CDR1 is MNHEY and CDR2 is SMNVEV (reference sequence). The CDR3 covers 15 residues. V shed 3 bases and J 3 bases; nucleotides not matched to a gene: 3. This CDR3 is CASSFAGGRYNEQFF. CDR3 sequence (DNA): TGTGCCAGCAGTTTCGCGGGGGGGCGCTACAATGAGCAGTTCTTC.

The chain carries TRBV20-1 and TRBJ2-7; D is possibly TRBD1 (6 bases). The CDR3 contains 12 residues. Looked up from germline, CDR1 is DFQATT and CDR2 is SNEGSKA (reference sequence). The CDR3 DNA is TGCAGCTACCGGGACACCTGGGGGGAGCAGTACTTC. Protein product: CSYRDTWGEQYF.

This chain connects TRBV24-1 to TRBJ2-2; D may be TRBD1 or TRBD2 (5 bases each). This CDR3 spans 16 amino acids. V was trimmed by 3 bases and J by 3 bases, leaving 13 bases between them. The germline CDR1 and CDR2 sequences are KGHDR and SFDVKD. The CDR3 region has the DNA TGTGCCACCAGTGATCCGGGACCGGATTACACCGGGGAGCTGTTTTTT. Protein product: CATSDPGPDYTGELFF.

This clonotype was seen a handful of times. The chain uses TRBV6-5 and TRBJ2-5; 7 positions agree with TRBD2. The CDR3 extends over 16 amino acids. Germline loops: CDR1 MNHEY, CDR2 SVGAGI. V was clipped by 2 bases and J by 2 bases; unmatched bases: 8. In DNA form, the CDR3 reads TGTGCCAGCAGTTACCGGCTAGCGGAGTGGCAAGAGACCCAGTACTTC. Amino acid sequence: CASSYRLAEWQETQYF.